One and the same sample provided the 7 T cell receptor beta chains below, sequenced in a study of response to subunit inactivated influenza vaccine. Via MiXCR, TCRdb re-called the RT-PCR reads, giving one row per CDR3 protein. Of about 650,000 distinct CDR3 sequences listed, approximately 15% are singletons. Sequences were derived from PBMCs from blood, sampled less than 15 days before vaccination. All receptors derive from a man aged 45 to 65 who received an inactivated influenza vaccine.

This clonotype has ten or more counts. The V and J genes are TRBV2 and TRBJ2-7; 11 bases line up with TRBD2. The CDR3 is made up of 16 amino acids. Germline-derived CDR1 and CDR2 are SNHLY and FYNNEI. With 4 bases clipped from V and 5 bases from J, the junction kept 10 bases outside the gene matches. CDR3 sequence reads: CASSAYGLAGSNEQYF. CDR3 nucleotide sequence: TGTGCCAGCAGTGCCTATGGACTAGCGGGTTCAAACGAGCAGTACTTC.

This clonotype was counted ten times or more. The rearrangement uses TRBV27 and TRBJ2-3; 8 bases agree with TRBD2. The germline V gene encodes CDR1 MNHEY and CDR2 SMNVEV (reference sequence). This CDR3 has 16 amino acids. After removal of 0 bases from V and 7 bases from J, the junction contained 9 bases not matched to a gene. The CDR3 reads CASSLSRAGEINTQYF. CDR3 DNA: TGTGCCAGCAGTTTATCCAGAGCGGGGGAAATTAATACGCAGTATTTT.

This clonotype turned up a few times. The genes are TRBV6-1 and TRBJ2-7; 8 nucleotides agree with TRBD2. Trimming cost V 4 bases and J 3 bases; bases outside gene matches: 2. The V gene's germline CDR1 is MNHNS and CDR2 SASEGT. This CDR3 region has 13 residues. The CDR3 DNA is TGTGCCAGCAGTGGTAGCGGGAACTACGAGCAGTACTTC. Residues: CASSGSGNYEQYF.

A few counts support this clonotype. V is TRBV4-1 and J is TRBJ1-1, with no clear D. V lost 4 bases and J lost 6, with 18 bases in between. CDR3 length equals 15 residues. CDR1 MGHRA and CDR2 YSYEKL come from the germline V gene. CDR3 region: CASSPAQTTRAEAFF. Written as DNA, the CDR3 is TGCGCCAGCAGCCCGGCCCAGACGACGCGCGCTGAAGCTTTCTTT.

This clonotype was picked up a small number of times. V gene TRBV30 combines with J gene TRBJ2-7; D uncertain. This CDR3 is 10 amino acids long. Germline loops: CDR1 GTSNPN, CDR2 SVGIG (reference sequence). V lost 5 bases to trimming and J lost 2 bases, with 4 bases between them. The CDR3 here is CAWGTYEQYF. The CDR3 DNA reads TGTGCCTGGGGGACCTACGAGCAGTACTTC. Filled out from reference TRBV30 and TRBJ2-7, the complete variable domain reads SQTIHQWPATLVQPVGSPLSLECTVEGTSNPNLYWYRQAAGRGLQLLFYSVGIGQISSEVPQNLSASRPQDRQFILSSKKLLLSDSGFYLCAWGTYEQYFGPGTRLTVT.

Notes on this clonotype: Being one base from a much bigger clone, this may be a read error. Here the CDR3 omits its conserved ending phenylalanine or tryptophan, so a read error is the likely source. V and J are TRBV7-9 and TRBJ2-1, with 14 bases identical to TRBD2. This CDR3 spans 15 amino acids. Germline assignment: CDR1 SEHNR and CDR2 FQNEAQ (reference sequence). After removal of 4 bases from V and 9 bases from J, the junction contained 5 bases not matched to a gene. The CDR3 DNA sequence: TGTGCCAGCAGCTCGACTAGCGGGGGGGCAGTTGAGCAGTTCTCC. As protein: CASSSTSGGAVEQFS.

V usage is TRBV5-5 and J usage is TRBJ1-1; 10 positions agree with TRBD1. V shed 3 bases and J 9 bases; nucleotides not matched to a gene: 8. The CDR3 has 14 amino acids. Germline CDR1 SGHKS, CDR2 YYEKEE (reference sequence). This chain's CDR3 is CASSSDRGYVKAFF. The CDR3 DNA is TGTGCCAGCAGCTCGGACAGGGGGTATGTGAAAGCTTTCTTT.